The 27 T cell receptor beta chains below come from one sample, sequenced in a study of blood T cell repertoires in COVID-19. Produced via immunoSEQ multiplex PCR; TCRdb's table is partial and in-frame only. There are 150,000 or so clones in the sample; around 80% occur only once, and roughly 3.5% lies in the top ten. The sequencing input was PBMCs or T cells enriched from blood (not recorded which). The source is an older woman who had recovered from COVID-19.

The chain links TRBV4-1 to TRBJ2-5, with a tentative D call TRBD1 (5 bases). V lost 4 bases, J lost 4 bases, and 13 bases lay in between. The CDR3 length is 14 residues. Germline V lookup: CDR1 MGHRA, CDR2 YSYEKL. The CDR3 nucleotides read TGCGCCAGCAGCCTACAGGTGGTAGGAGAGACCCAGTACTTC. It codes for CASSLQVVGETQYF.

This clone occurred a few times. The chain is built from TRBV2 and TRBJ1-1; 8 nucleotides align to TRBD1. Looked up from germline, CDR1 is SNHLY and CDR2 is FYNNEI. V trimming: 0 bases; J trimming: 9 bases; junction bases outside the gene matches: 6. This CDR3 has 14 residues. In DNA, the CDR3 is TGTGCCAGCAGTGAAGCGGGGACAGGAACCAAAGCTTTCTTT. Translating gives CASSEAGTGTKAFF.

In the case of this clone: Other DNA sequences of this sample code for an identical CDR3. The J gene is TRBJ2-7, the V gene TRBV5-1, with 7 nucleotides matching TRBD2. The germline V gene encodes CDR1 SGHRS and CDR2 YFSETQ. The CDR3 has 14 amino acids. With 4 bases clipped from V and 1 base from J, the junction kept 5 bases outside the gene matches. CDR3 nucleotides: TGCGCCAGCAGCCTGGCCGGGGGGTCCTACGAGCAGTACTTC. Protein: CASSLAGGSYEQYF.

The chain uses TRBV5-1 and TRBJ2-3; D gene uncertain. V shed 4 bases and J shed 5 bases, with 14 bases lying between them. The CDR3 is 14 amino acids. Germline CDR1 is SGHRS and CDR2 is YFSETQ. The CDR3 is CASSQTLSGDTQYF. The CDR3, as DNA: TGCGCCAGCAGCCAAACCTTGTCGGGAGATACGCAGTATTTT. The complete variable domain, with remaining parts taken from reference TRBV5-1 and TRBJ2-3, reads KAGVTQTPRYLIKTRGQQVTLSCSPISGHRSVSWYQQTPGQGLQFLFEYFSETQRNKGNFPGRFSGRQFSNSRSEMNVSTLELGDSALYLCASSQTLSGDTQYFGPGTRLTVL.

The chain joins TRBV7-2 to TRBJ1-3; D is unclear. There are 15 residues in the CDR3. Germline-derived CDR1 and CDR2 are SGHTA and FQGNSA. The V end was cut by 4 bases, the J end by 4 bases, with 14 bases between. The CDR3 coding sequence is TGTGCCAGCAGCTCCCGGTCCGCATTGGGAAACACCATATATTTT. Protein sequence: CASSSRSALGNTIYF. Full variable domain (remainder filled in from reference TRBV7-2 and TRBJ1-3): GAGVSQSPSNKVTEKGKDVELRCDPISGHTALYWYRQSLGQGLEFLIYFQGNSAPDKSGLPSDRFSAERTGGSVSTLTIQRTQQEDSAVYLCASSSRSALGNTIYFGEGSWLTVV.

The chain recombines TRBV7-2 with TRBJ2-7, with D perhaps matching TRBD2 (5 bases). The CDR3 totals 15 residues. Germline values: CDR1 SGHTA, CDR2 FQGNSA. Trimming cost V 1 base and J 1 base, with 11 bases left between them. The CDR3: CASSLGASPSYEQYF. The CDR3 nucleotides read TGTGCCAGCAGCTTAGGAGCTAGCCCTTCCTACGAGCAGTACTTC. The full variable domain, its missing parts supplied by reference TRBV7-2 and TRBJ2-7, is GAGVSQSPSNKVTEKGKDVELRCDPISGHTALYWYRQSLGQGLEFLIYFQGNSAPDKSGLPSDRFSAERTGGSVSTLTIQRTQQEDSAVYLCASSLGASPSYEQYFGPGTRLTVT.

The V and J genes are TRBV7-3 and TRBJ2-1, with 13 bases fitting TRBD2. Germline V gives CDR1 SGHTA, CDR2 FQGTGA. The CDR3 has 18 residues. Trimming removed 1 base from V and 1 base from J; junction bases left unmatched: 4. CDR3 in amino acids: CASSLRLAGGSSYNEQFF. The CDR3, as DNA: TGTGCCAGCAGCTTAAGACTAGCGGGGGGCTCATCCTACAATGAGCAGTTCTTC.

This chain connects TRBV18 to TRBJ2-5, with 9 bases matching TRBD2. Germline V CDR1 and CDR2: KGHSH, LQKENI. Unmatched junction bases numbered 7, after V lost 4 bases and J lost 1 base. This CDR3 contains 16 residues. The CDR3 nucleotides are TGTGCCAGCTCACAACTAGCGGGTGCCCTCCAAGAGACCCAGTACTTC. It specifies CASSQLAGALQETQYF.

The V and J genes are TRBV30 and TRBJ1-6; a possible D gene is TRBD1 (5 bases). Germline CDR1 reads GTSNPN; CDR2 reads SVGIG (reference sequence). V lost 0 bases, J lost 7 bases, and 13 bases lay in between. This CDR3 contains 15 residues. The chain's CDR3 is CAWSVGAERNSPLHF. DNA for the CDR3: TGTGCCTGGAGTGTTGGGGCCGAAAGGAATTCACCCCTCCACTTT.

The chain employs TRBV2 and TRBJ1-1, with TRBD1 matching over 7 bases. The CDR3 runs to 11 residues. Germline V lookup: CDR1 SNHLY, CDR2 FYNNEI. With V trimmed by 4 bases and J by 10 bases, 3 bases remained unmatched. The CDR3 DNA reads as TGTGCCAGCAGTGGGAGGACAGGAGCTTTCTTT. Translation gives CASSGRTGAFF.

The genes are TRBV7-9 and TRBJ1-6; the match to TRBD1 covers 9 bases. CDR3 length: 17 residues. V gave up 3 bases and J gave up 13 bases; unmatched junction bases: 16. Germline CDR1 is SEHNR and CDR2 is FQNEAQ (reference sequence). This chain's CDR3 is CASSFNLQGALVKPLHF. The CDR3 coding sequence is TGTGCCAGCAGCTTTAATCTACAGGGGGCCTTGGTGAAGCCCCTCCACTTT. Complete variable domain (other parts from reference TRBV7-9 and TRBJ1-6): DTGVSQNPRHKITKRGQNVTFRCDPISEHNRLYWYRQTLGQGPEFLTYFQNEAQLEKSRLLSDRFSAERPKGSFSTLEIQRTEQGDSAMYLCASSFNLQGALVKPLHFGNGTRLTVT.

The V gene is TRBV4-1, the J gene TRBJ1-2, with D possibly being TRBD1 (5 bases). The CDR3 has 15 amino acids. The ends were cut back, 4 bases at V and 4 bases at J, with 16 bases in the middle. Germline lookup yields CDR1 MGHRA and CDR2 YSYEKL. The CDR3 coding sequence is TGCGCCAGCAGCCTGTTTGTAGGGCAGGGCTATGGCTACACCTTC. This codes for CASSLFVGQGYGYTF.

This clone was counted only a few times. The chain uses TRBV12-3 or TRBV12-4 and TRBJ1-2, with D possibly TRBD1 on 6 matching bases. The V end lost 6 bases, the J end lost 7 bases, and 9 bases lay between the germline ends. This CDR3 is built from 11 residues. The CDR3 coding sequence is TGTGCCAGCAGGATCAGGGGTGGCTACACCTTC. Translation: CASRIRGGYTF.

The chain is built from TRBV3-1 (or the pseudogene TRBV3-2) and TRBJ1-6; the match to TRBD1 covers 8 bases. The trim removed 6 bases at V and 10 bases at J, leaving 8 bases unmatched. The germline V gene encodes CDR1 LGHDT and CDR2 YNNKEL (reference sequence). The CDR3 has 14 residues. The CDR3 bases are TGTGCCAGCAGGGGGACAGGTCTAGGCTCACCCCTCCACTTT. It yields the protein CASRGTGLGSPLHF.

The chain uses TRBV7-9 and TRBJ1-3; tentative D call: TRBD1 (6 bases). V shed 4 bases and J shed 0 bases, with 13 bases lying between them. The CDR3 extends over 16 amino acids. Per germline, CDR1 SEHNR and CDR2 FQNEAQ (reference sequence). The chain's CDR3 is CASSSKGTLSGNTIYF. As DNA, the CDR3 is TGTGCCAGCAGCTCCAAAGGGACACTCTCTGGAAACACCATATATTTT. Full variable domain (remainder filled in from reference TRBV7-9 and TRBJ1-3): DTGVSQNPRHKITKRGQNVTFRCDPISEHNRLYWYRQTLGQGPEFLTYFQNEAQLEKSRLLSDRFSAERPKGSFSTLEIQRTEQGDSAMYLCASSSKGTLSGNTIYFGEGSWLTVV.

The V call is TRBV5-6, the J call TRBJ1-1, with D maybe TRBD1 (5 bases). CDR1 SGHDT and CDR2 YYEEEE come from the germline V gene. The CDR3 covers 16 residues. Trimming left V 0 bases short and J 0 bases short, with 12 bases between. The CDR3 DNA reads TGTGCCAGCAGCTTGGTTTCCTACAGGTTGAACACTGAAGCTTTCTTT. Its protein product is CASSLVSYRLNTEAFF.

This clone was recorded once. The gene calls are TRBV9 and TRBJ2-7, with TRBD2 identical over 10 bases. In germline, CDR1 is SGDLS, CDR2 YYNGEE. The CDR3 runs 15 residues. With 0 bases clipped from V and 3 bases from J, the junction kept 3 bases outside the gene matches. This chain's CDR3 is CASSVGRTSGYEQYF. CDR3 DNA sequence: TGTGCCAGCAGCGTAGGGAGGACTAGCGGCTACGAGCAGTACTTC. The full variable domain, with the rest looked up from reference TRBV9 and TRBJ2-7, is DSGVTQTPKHLITATGQRVTLRCSPRSGDLSVYWYQQSLDQGLQFLIQYYNGEERAKGNILERFSAQQFPDLHSELNLSSLELGDSALYFCASSVGRTSGYEQYFGPGTRLTVT.

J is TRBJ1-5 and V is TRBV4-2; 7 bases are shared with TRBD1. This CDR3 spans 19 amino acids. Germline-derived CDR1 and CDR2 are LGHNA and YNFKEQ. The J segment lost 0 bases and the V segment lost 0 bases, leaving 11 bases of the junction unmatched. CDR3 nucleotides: TGTGCCAGCAGCCAAGATGGGGGGACAGAACAATTTAGCAATCAGCCCCAGCATTTT. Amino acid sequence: CASSQDGGTEQFSNQPQHF.

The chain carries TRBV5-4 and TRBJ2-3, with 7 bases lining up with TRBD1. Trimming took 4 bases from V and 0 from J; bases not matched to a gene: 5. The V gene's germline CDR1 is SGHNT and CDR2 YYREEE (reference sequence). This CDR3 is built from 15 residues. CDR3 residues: CASSRGQRSTDTQYF. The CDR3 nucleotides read TGTGCCAGCAGCCGGGGACAGAGGAGCACAGATACGCAGTATTTT.

The CDR3 reads CASSQHGNTGELFF. The CDR3 DNA reads as TGCGCCAGCAGCCAACACGGGAACACCGGGGAGCTGTTTTTT. V is TRBV4-1 and J is TRBJ2-2; no definite D call. In germline, CDR1 is MGHRA, CDR2 YSYEKL. There are 14 residues in the CDR3. V lost 2 bases to trimming and J lost 1 base, with 5 bases between them.

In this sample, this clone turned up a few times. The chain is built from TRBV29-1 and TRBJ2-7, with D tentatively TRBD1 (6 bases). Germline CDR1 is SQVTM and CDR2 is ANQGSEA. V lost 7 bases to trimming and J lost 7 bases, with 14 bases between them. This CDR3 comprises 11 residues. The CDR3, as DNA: TGCAGCGGTACAACAGGGCTTGAGCAGTACTTC. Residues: CSGTTGLEQYF.

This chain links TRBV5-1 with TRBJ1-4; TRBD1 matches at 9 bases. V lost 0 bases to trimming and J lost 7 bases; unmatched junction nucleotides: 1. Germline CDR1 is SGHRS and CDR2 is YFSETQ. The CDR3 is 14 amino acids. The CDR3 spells CASSLGGQGEKLFF. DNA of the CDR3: TGCGCCAGCAGCTTGGGGGGACAGGGTGAAAAACTGTTTTTT.

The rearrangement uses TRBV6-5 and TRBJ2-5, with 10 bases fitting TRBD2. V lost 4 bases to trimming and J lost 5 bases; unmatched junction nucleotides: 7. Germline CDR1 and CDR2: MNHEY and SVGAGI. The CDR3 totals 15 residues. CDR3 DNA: TGTGCCAGCAGTTTGAGCGGGGGGGCCGGGGAGACCCAGTACTTC. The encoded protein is CASSLSGGAGETQYF.

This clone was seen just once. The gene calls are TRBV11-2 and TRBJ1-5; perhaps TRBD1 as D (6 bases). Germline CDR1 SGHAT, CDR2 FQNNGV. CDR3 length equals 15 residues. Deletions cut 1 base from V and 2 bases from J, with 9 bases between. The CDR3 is CASSLGGHGNQPQHF. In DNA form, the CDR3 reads TGTGCCAGCAGCTTAGGGGGACATGGCAATCAGCCCCAGCATTTT.

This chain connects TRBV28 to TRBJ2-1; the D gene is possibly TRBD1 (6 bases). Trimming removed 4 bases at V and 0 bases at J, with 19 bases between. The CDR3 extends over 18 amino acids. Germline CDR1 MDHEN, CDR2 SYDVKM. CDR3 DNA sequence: TGTGCCAGCAGTTCAGAGGCGTCGACAGGAGGCTCCTACAATGAGCAGTTCTTC. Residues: CASSSEASTGGSYNEQFF.

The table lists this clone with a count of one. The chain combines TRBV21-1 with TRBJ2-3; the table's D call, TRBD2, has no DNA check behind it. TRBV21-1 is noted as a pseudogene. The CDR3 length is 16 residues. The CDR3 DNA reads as TGTGCCAGCAGCGCCCAGGAGGGGGGGGGCACAGATACGCAGTATTTT. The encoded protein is CASSAQEGGGTDTQYF.

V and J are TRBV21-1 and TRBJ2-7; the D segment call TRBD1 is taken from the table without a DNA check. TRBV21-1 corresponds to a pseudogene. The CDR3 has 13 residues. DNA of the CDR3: TGTGCCAGCAGCAAAGGTCAGATCTACGAGCAGTACTTC. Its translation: CASSKGQIYEQYF.